This T cell receptor (beta chain) derives from a study of cytotoxic CD8 clonotypes in ibrutinib-treated CLL. In the study overall: Median treatment time before response sampling was roughly twelve months, range 6 to 36. Samples had a mean of about 250,000 productive templates and around 90,000 productive rearrangements. Whole-study results and caveats: Public clonotypes showed up rarely, and on treatment they shrank or held steady.

The V gene's germline CDR1 is SGHRS and CDR2 YFSETQ. V gave up 0 bases and J gave up 1 base, with 7 bases separating them. CDR3 length: 14 amino acids. Genomic DNA in an amount of around 2 micrograms was extracted from cryopreserved PBMCs and used for the preparation of TCR beta libraries. Profiling relied on immunoSEQ multiplex PCR, and the TCRdb table lists in-frame clones only, not all of them. This sample carries roughly 150,000 clones, approximately 80% of them seen once, and the ten largest clones take about 2%. A remark on this clone: What it recognizes is unknown.

The sample consisted of PBMCs, taken after 12 months of ibrutinib treatment. The chain employs TRBV5-1 and TRBJ2-5; D could derive from TRBD1 or TRBD2 (5 bases each). The sequence derives from a human donor with chronic lymphocytic leukemia. The CDR3 is CASSLDGTQETQYF. DNA for the CDR3: TGCGCCAGCAGCTTGGACGGGACCCAAGAGACCCAGTACTTC.